The 23 T cell receptor beta chains in this list originate from one sample, sequenced in a study of blood T cell repertoires in COVID-19. Produced via immunoSEQ multiplex PCR; TCRdb's table is partial and in-frame only. The sample lists 40,000 to 55,000 clones; about 80% were seen once. Sequencing used peripheral blood. These receptors originate from a man aged 65 to 85 with acute or convalescent COVID-19.

The CDR3 coding sequence is TGTGCCAGCAGTCCCCTCTTGAGCGGGGGGGCCTACGAGCAGTACTTC. This encodes CASSPLLSGGAYEQYF. The V call is TRBV28, the J call TRBJ2-7, with 10 positions matching TRBD2. After removal of 5 bases from V and 2 bases from J, the junction contained 9 bases not matched to a gene. Germline values: CDR1 MDHEN, CDR2 SYDVKM. CDR3 length equals 16 residues.

The genes are TRBV3-1 (or the pseudogene TRBV3-2) and TRBJ1-1, with D perhaps TRBD1 (5 bases). Per the germline V gene, CDR1 is LGHDT and CDR2 is YNNKEL (reference sequence). The CDR3 totals 13 residues. Trimming removed 1 base at V and 4 bases at J, with 7 bases between. The CDR3, as DNA: TGTGCCAGCAGCCAAGGACAGCGCACTGAAGCTTTCTTT. This gives the protein CASSQGQRTEAFF.

The chain links TRBV11-3 to TRBJ1-2; 7 bases match TRBD1. This CDR3 region has 13 residues. In germline, CDR1 is SGHNT, CDR2 YENEEA. Trimming removed 10 bases from V and 3 bases from J; junction bases left unmatched: 8. CDR3 loop: CATSGTDDYGYTF. The CDR3 DNA reads TGTGCCACCTCGGGGACAGACGACTATGGCTACACCTTC.

This clone was counted a single time. This chain uses TRBV7-8 with TRBJ2-4, with D perhaps TRBD1 (6 bases). The CDR3 extends over 20 amino acids. Germline-derived CDR1 and CDR2 are SGHVS and FQNEAQ. The germline V and J ends were trimmed by 1 base and 3 bases, with 25 bases remaining between them. The CDR3 nucleotides read TGTGCCAGCAGCTTAGTTCGTTTCGGTATCGGGACATCGGGCAAAAACATTCAGTACTTC. As protein: CASSLVRFGIGTSGKNIQYF.

The chain couples TRBV5-5 to TRBJ1-1; D is possibly TRBD1 (5 bases). This CDR3 is built from 14 residues. V was pared by 0 bases and J by 7 bases, with 13 bases between. CDR1 and CDR2 (germline): SGHKS, YYEKEE (reference sequence). This CDR3 reads CASSLVPRGGEAFF. The CDR3 DNA follows: TGTGCCAGCAGCTTGGTCCCTCGGGGGGGTGAAGCTTTCTTT.

The CDR3 is CASSASTGNQPQHF. The CDR3 DNA sequence: TGTGCCAGCAGCGCCTCGACAGGGAATCAGCCCCAGCATTTT. The gene calls are TRBV2 and TRBJ1-5; 7 bases fit TRBD1. V trimming: 6 bases; J trimming: 4 bases; junction bases outside the gene matches: 6. The CDR3 totals 14 residues. Germline V gives CDR1 SNHLY, CDR2 FYNNEI.

The chain links TRBV5-4 to TRBJ2-1, with 7 bases matching TRBD1. The CDR3 length is 12 residues. Trimming at V came to 2 bases and at J to 10 bases, leaving 3 bases not matched to a gene. CDR1 is SGHNT and CDR2 is YYREEE in the germline V gene (reference sequence). This CDR3 reads CASSLQGGEQFF. The CDR3 DNA follows: TGTGCCAGCAGCTTACAAGGGGGCGAGCAGTTCTTC.

The genes are TRBV4-3 and TRBJ1-2; unclear D gene. The germline CDR1 and CDR2 sequences are LGHNA and YSLEER. The V gene lost 1 base and the J gene lost 1 base, with 10 bases spanning the gap. The CDR3 consists of 15 residues. The CDR3 is CASSQAPPNNYGYTF. The CDR3 DNA follows: TGCGCCAGCAGCCAAGCCCCGCCTAATAACTATGGCTACACCTTC.

J is TRBJ2-6 and V is TRBV7-3; D unresolved. Germline V CDR1 and CDR2: SGHTA, FQGTGA. The CDR3 sequence is 15 residues long. With 4 bases removed from V and 1 base from J, the gap between germline ends came to 8 bases. CDR3 sequence: CASSSSFSGANVLTF. CDR3 bases: TGTGCCAGCAGCTCGAGTTTTTCTGGGGCCAACGTCCTGACTTTC. Supplemented by reference TRBV7-3 and TRBJ2-6, the full variable domain reads GAGVSQTPSNKVTEKGKYVELRCDPISGHTALYWYRQSLGQGPEFLIYFQGTGAADDSGLPNDRFFAVRPEGSVSTLKIQRTERGDSAVYLCASSSSFSGANVLTFGAGSRLTVL.

This clone has a handful of counts. The rearrangement joins TRBV9 to TRBJ2-2, with D maybe TRBD2 (5 bases). CDR1 SGDLS and CDR2 YYNGEE come from the germline V gene. Trimming took off 3 bases at V and 5 bases at J, with 8 bases between the two ends. This CDR3 is built from 13 residues. CDR3 nucleotides: TGTGCCAGCAGCGCAGAGGGTACCGGGGAGCTGTTTTTT. It translates to CASSAEGTGELFF.

V and J are TRBV24-1 and TRBJ1-3; D gene unclear. CDR3 size: 21 residues. Germline CDR1 and CDR2: KGHDR and SFDVKD. Deletions cut 2 bases from V and 0 bases from J, with 25 bases between. The DNA of the CDR3 is TGTGCCACCAGTGATTCCCCTGCGGGTTATAGTTCTCCATGCTCTGGAAACACCATATATTTT. It is translated as CATSDSPAGYSSPCSGNTIYF.

This chain connects TRBV5-4 to TRBJ2-7, with 11 bases that match TRBD2. The CDR3 sequence is 15 residues long. V was pared by 4 bases and J by 0 bases, with 3 bases of the junction left unmatched. Germline V gene lookup returns CDR1 SGHNT and CDR2 YYREEE (reference sequence). The CDR3: CASSAGLAASYEQYF. The DNA of the CDR3 is TGTGCCAGCAGCGCGGGACTAGCGGCCTCCTACGAGCAGTACTTC.

The chain employs TRBV4-1 and TRBJ2-5; the match to TRBD1 covers 7 bases. The V and J ends lost 3 bases and 5 bases, in that order; junction bases with no gene match: 15. Per germline, CDR1 MGHRA and CDR2 YSYEKL. There are 17 residues in the CDR3. The CDR3 reads CASSHRDLPDREETQYF. The DNA for the CDR3 is TGCGCCAGCAGCCATCGGGACCTCCCCGACAGGGAGGAGACCCAGTACTTC.

This clone has a count of ten or more. J is TRBJ1-5 and V is TRBV30; TRBD1 matches at 9 bases. The length of the CDR3 is 18 residues. Germline loops: CDR1 GTSNPN, CDR2 SVGIG (reference sequence). With V trimmed by 3 bases and J by 0 bases, 12 bases remained unmatched. As DNA, the CDR3 is TGTGCCTGGAGCCGAGGGACAGGGCCCCCTTTTAGCAATCAGCCCCAGCATTTT. Translating it yields CAWSRGTGPPFSNQPQHF. The variable domain in full, completed from reference TRBV30 and TRBJ1-5, reads SQTIHQWPATLVQPVGSPLSLECTVEGTSNPNLYWYRQAAGRGLQLLFYSVGIGQISSEVPQNLSASRPQDRQFILSSKKLLLSDSGFYLCAWSRGTGPPFSNQPQHFGDGTRLSIL.

The V and J genes are TRBV19 and TRBJ2-1; 10 nucleotides agree with TRBD1. The CDR3 length is 13 residues. V lost 9 bases, J lost 6 bases, and 5 bases stayed unmatched. The germline V gene has CDR1 LNHDA and CDR2 SQIVND (reference sequence). The CDR3 coding sequence is TGTGCCAGCAGAGGACAGGGGGGCAATGAGCAGTTCTTC. This encodes CASRGQGGNEQFF.

V is TRBV30 and J is TRBJ1-1; possible D gene TRBD1, 5 bases. The CDR3 is 11 amino acids. Trimming cost V 7 bases and J 5 bases, with 11 bases left between them. Germline V lookup: CDR1 GTSNPN, CDR2 SVGIG (reference sequence). CDR3 sequence: CASTGRTEAFF. DNA of the CDR3: TGTGCCTCAACAGGAAGAACTGAAGCTTTCTTT.

The chain employs TRBV5-4 and TRBJ1-2; TRBD1 matches 7 bases. Looked up from germline, CDR1 is SGHNT and CDR2 is YYREEE (reference sequence). The J segment lost 10 bases and the V segment lost 4 bases, leaving 7 bases of the junction unmatched. CDR3 size: 12 residues. The DNA of the CDR3 is TGTGCCAGCAGCCCTCCACAGGGGATCTACACCTTC. Translated, it gives CASSPPQGIYTF.

This clone was detected only once. The chain carries TRBV6-5 and TRBJ1-2; 8 bases match TRBD1. V was clipped by 2 bases and J by 4 bases; unmatched bases: 6. From germline, CDR1 is MNHEY and CDR2 SVGAGI. This CDR3 has 15 residues. CDR3 DNA sequence: TGTGCCAGCAGTTACGAACGGACAGGGACCTATGGCTACACCTTC. Translated, it gives CASSYERTGTYGYTF.

The rearrangement links TRBV12-3 or TRBV12-4 to TRBJ1-5, with TRBD1 as a possible D gene (6 bases). The CDR3 is 13 amino acids. V dropped 6 bases and J dropped 5 bases, with 11 bases sitting between them. CDR3 nucleotides: TGTGCCAGCAGCAAACAGGGATATCAGCCCCAGCATTTT. Its translation is CASSKQGYQPQHF.

The V and J genes are TRBV5-1 and TRBJ2-1; D may be TRBD1 (5 bases). V was trimmed by 0 bases and J by 9 bases, leaving 7 bases between them. Germline lookup yields CDR1 SGHRS and CDR2 YFSETQ. The CDR3 sequence is 12 residues long. The CDR3 reads CASSLGGGEQFF. CDR3 bases: TGCGCCAGCAGCTTGGGGGGCGGTGAGCAGTTCTTC.

This chain links TRBV2 with TRBJ1-5; tentative D call: TRBD1 (5 bases). The CDR3 covers 17 residues. Germline V gene sequence: CDR1 SNHLY, CDR2 FYNNEI. The V end lost 1 base, the J end lost 4 bases, and 17 bases lay between the germline ends. DNA of the CDR3: TGTGCCAGCAGTGAAGGCGTAACATCAGGGATGAATCAGCCCCAGCATTTT. Its protein product is CASSEGVTSGMNQPQHF.

The V and J genes are TRBV12-5 and TRBJ1-1; perhaps TRBD1 as D (6 bases). The CDR3 is made up of 15 amino acids. CDR1 and CDR2 from the germline V gene are LGHNT and FRNRAP. V lost 6 bases and J lost 4, with 18 bases in between. CDR3 coding DNA: TGTGCTAGTGGCCCCATGTGGCGAGGGGGCACTGAAGCTTTCTTT. It encodes CASGPMWRGGTEAFF. Full variable domain (outside the CDR3, taken from reference TRBV12-5 and TRBJ1-1): DARVTQTPRHKVTEMGQEVTMRCQPILGHNTVFWYRQTMMQGLELLAYFRNRAPLDDSGMPKDRFSAEMPDATLATLKIQPSEPRDSAVYFCASGPMWRGGTEAFFGQGTRLTVV.

The CDR3 loop is CASSVPREGTQYF. The CDR3 DNA is TGCGCCAGCAGTGTCCCCCGGGAGGGGACCCAGTACTTC. The chain has TRBV5-1 and TRBJ2-5; TRBD2 agrees at 8 bases. Germline trimming cut 5 bases from V and 7 bases from J; bases unmatched to any gene: 7. CDR1 is SGHRS and CDR2 is YFSETQ in the germline V gene. This CDR3 comprises 13 residues.